This T cell receptor beta chain emerged from a study of blood T cell repertoires in COVID-19. Between the trimmed V and J ends, which lost 8 bases and 4 bases, there was a span of 17 bases. The germline CDR1 and CDR2 sequences are MDHEN and SYDVKM. CDR3 length: 14 amino acids. Per the original methods: Amplifying reference gene primers gave estimates of nucleated cell counts. TCRdb's table, derived via immunoSEQ multiplex PCR, lists solely in-frame clones and lacks some. That table furnishes V, J and clone size, whereas the DNA furnished D and trimming. The sample has 350,000 to 500,000 clones, roughly 90% seen once. Those who participated ranged in age from roughly 18 to 100 years and resided in around 22 US areas. Assignment of participants to cohorts was predicated upon participant-reported clinical history.

The gene calls are TRBV28 and TRBJ1-1; possibly TRBD1 for D (5 bases). The origin of this receptor is a woman under 30 who had been exposed to COVID-19. The material sequenced was PBMCs or T cells enriched from blood (not recorded which). The DNA for the CDR3 is TGTGCCAGCGGTGGGGGGATAGAGGTCACTGAAGCTTTCTTT. Amino acid sequence: CASGGGIEVTEAFF.